This T cell receptor beta chain was captured in a study of CD8+ T cells in alopecia areata. Broader study findings: The study also sequences resident alphabeta T cells of normal skin in scalp samples. Affected scalp, especially in alopecia totalis/universalis, had a higher clonality than normal scalp did. TCR sharing across patients was less clear than in mice, possibly HLA-related.

It was cDNA, reverse transcribed from extracted RNA, that served as the sequencing template. Method: immunoSEQ multiplex PCR; TCRdb's copy keeps in-frame clones and lacks some. The sample holds about 110,000 clones; around 59% are singletons and the top ten take 20%. V was trimmed by 2 bases and J by 3 bases, leaving 38 bases between them. The CDR3 loop spans 22 amino acids. CDR1 and CDR2 from the germline V gene are GTSNPN and SVGIG (reference sequence). With regard to this clone: Its antigen is currently unknown.

The origin of this receptor is a human donor in good health. The chain carries TRBV30 and TRBJ2-7; TRBD1 is a possible D gene (5 bases). Sequencing input: CD8+ T cells sorted from blood. CDR3: CAWSSPAPSIPNNWGDIYEQYF. Here the CDR3 DNA reads TGTGCCTGGAGTTCCCCAGCGCCAAGTATCCCAAACAACTGGGGCGACATCTACGAGCAGTACTTC. Full variable domain (rest looked up from reference TRBV30 and TRBJ2-7): SQTIHQWPATLVQPVGSPLSLECTVEGTSNPNLYWYRQAAGRGLQLLFYSVGIGQISSEVPQNLSASRPQDRQFILSSKKLLLSDSGFYLCAWSSPAPSIPNNWGDIYEQYFGPGTRLTVT.